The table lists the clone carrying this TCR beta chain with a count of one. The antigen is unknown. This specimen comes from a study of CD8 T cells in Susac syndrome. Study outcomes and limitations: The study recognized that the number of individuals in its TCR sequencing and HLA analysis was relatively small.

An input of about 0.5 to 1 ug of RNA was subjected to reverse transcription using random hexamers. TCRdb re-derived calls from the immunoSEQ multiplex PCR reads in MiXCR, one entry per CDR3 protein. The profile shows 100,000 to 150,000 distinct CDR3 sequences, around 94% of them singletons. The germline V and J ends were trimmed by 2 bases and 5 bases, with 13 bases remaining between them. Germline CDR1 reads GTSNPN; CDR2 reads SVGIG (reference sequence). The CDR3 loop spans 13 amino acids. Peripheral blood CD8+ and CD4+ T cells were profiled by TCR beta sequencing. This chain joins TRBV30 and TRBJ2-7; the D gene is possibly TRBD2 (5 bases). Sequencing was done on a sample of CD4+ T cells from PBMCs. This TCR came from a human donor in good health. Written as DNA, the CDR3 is TGTGCCTGGAGTACGCCGTTCGGGGACGAGCAGTACTTC. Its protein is CAWSTPFGDEQYF.